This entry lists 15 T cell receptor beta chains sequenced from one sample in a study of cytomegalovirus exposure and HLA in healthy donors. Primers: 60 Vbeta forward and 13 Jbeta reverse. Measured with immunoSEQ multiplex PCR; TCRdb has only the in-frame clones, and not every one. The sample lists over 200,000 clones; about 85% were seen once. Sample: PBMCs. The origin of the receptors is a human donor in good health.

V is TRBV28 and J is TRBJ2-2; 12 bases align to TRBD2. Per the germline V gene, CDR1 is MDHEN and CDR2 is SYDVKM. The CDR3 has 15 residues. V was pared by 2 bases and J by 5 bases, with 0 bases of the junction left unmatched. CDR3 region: CASSLGLAGTGELFF. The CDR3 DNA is TGTGCCAGCAGTTTAGGACTAGCGGGAACCGGGGAGCTGTTTTTT. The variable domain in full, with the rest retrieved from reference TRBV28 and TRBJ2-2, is DVKVTQSSRYLVKRTGEKVFLECVQDMDHENMFWYRQDPGLGLRLIYFSYDVKMKEKGDIPEGYSVSREKKERFSLILESASTNQTSMYLCASSLGLAGTGELFFGEGSRLTVL.

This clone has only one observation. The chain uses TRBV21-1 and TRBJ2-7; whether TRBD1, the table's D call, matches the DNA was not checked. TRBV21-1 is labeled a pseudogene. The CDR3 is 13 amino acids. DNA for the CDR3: TGTGCCAGCAGTCCAGACAGGTACTACGAGCAGTACTTC. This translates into CASSPDRYYEQYF.

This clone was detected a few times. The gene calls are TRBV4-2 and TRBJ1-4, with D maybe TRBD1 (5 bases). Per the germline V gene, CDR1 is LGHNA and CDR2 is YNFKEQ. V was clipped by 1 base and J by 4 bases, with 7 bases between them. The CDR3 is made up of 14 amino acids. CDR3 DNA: TGTGCCAGCAGCCAAGGGGACTTTAATGAAAAACTGTTTTTT. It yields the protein CASSQGDFNEKLFF.

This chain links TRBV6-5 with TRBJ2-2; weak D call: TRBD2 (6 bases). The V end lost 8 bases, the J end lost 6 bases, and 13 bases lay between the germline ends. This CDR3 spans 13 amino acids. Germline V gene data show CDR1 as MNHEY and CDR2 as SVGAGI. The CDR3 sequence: CASLGGQAGELFF. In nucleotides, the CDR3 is TGTGCCAGCTTGGGGGGTCAGGCCGGGGAGCTGTTTTTT.

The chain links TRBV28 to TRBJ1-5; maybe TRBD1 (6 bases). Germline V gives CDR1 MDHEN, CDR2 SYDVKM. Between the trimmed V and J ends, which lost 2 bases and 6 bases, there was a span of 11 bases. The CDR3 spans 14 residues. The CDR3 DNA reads TGTGCCAGCAGTTTACCAGGGGTGGGTCAGCCCCAGCATTTT. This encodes CASSLPGVGQPQHF.

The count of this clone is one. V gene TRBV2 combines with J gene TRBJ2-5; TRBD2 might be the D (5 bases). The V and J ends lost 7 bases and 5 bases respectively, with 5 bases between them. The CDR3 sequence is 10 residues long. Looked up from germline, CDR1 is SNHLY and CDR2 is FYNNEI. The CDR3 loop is CASKRETQYF. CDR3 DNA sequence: TGTGCCAGCAAGCGGGAGACCCAGTACTTC.

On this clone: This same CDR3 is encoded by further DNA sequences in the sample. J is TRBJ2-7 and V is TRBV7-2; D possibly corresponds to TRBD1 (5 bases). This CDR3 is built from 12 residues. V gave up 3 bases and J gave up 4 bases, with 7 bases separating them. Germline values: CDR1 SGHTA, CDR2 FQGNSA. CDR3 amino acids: CASSLQGYEQYF. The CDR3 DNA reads TGTGCCAGCAGCTTGCAGGGATACGAGCAGTACTTC.

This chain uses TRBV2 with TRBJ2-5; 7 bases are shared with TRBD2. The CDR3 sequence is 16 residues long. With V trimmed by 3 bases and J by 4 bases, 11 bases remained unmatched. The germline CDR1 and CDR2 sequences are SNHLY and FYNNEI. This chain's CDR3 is CASSDIVGGGTETQYF. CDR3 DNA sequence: TGTGCCAGCAGTGATATCGTGGGGGGAGGGACAGAGACCCAGTACTTC. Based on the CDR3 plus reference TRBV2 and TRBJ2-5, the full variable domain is EPEVTQTPSHQVTQMGQEVILRCVPISNHLYFYWYRQILGQKVEFLVSFYNNEISEKSEIFDDQFSVERPDGSNFTLKIRSTKLEDSAMYFCASSDIVGGGTETQYFGPGTRLLVL.

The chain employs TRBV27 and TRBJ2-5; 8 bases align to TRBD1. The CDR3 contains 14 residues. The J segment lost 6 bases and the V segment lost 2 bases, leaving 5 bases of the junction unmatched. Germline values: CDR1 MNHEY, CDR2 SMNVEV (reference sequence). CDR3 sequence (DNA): TGTGCCAGCAGTTTAGGGCAGGGGGCCCAGACCCAGTACTTC. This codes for CASSLGQGAQTQYF.

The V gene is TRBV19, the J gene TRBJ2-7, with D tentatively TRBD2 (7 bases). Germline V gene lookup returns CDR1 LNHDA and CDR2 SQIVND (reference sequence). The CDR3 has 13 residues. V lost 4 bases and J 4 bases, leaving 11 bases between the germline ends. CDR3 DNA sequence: TGTGCCAGTAGTAACAGGGAGGGTTACGAGCAGTACTTC. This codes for CASSNREGYEQYF.

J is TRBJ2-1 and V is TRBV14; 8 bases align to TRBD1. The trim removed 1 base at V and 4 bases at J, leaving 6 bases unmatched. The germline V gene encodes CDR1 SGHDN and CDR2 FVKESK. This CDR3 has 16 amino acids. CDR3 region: CASSQGAGTGYNEQFF. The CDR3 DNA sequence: TGTGCCAGCAGCCAAGGGGCCGGGACAGGATACAATGAGCAGTTCTTC.

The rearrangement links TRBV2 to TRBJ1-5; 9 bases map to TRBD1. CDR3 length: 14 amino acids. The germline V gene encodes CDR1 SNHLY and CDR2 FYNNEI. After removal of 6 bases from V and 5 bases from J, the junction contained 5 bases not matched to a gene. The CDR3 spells CASRDRGFDQPQHF. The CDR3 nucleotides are TGTGCCAGCAGGGACAGGGGATTCGATCAGCCCCAGCATTTT. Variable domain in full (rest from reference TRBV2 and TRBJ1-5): EPEVTQTPSHQVTQMGQEVILRCVPISNHLYFYWYRQILGQKVEFLVSFYNNEISEKSEIFDDQFSVERPDGSNFTLKIRSTKLEDSAMYFCASRDRGFDQPQHFGDGTRLSIL.

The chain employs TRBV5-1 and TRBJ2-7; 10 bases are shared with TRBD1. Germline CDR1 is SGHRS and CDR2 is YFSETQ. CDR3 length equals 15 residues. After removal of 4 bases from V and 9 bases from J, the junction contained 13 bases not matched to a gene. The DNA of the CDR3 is TGCGCCAGCAGCCCGGCGGGACAGGGGTCCTTCGGGCAGTACTTC. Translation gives CASSPAGQGSFGQYF.

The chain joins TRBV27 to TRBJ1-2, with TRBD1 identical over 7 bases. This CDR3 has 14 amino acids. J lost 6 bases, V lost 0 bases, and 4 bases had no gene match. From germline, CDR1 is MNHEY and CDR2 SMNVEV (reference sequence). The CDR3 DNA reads TGTGCCAGCAGTTTATCGCCAGGGGGGAATGGCTACACCTTC. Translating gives CASSLSPGGNGYTF.

CDR3 in DNA: TGTGCCAGCAGCCCGGGACAGGGGATGTCCCAGTACTTC. It encodes CASSPGQGMSQYF. The chain has TRBV7-9 and TRBJ2-5; 10 positions match TRBD1. Losses at the gene ends were 5 bases for V and 9 bases for J; bases not matched to a gene: 6. Germline CDR1 reads SEHNR; CDR2 reads FQNEAQ (reference sequence). The CDR3 runs 13 residues.